Listed below are T cell receptor beta chains from one sample, sequenced in a study of identifying expanded T cells in peripheral blood. TCRdb's copy holds only in-frame clones and misses some; the assay was immunoSEQ multiplex PCR. The repertoire includes about 90,000 clones, 70% to 90% of them detected once, and 4.5% sits in the top ten. Specimen: blood. The receptors stem from a person between 18 and 75 years old in good health. Each CDR3 is given with its conserved first and last residue. D genes are given only for firm matches. Clone size appears in some rows only: once, few, many, or a class for an expanded clone.

j_gene,d_gene,abundance,v_gene,CDR3aa,CDR3nt
TRBJ2-3,TRBD2,NA,TRBV7-9,CASSLVGGLAGSDTQYF,TGTGCCAGCAGCTTAGTGGGGGGACTAGCGGGTTCAGATACGCAGTATTTT
TRBJ2-5,TRBD1,NA,TRBV25-1,CASSAAGQGETQYF,TGTGCCAGCAGTGCCGCCGGACAGGGAGAGACCCAGTACTTC
TRBJ2-7,NA,NA,TRBV5-1,CASSPTSGGNYEQYF,TGCGCCAGCAGCCCTACCTCCGGGGGAAACTACGAGCAGTACTTC
TRBJ2-3,NA,NA,TRBV27,CASRKPGDLDTQYF,TGTGCCAGCAGGAAACCGGGAGATTTAGATACGCAGTATTTT
TRBJ1-1,TRBD1,NA,TRBV7-2,CASSLTGMGTEAFF,TGTGCCAGCAGCCTGACAGGGATGGGCACTGAAGCTTTCTTT
TRBJ2-1,NA,NA,TRBV6-4,CASSDEGTSAYNEQFF,TGTGCCAGCAGTGACGAAGGAACTAGTGCCTACAATGAGCAGTTCTTC
TRBJ2-2,NA,NA,TRBV13,CASTEGGAGTGELFF,TGTGCCAGCACCGAGGGGGGGGCAGGCACCGGGGAGCTGTTTTTT
TRBJ1-2,NA,NA,TRBV7-2,CASSLDNYGYTF,TGTGCCAGCAGCTTAGACAACTATGGCTACACCTTC
TRBJ2-7,NA,NA,TRBV4-1,CASSQEVRYTYEQYF,TGCGCCAGCAGCCAAGAAGTCAGGTACACCTACGAGCAGTACTTC
TRBJ2-5,NA,NA,TRBV6-5,CASSYSQGQFGETQYF,TGTGCCAGCAGTTACTCCCAAGGACAGTTCGGAGAGACCCAGTACTTC
TRBJ1-3,NA,NA,TRBV2,CASRDETVYTIYF,TGTGCCAGCCGAGATGAGACAGTGTACACCATATATTTT
TRBJ1-1,NA,NA,TRBV7-2,CASSLRAEAFF,TGTGCCAGCAGCTTACGGGCTGAAGCTTTCTTT
TRBJ1-4,NA,NA,TRBV2,CASRTLDRGATNEKLFF,TGTGCCAGCAGAACCCTAGATCGGGGGGCAACTAATGAAAAACTGTTTTTT
TRBJ1-4,NA,NA,TRBV27,CASSLNQGMEKLFF,TGTGCCAGCAGTTTAAATCAGGGGATGGAAAAACTGTTTTTT
TRBJ2-2,NA,NA,TRBV30,CAWSVWQHTGELFF,TGTGCCTGGAGTGTCTGGCAGCACACCGGGGAGCTGTTTTTT
TRBJ2-3,TRBD2,NA,TRBV11-1,CASTGVGGDSTDTQYF,TGTGCCAGCACTGGTGTCGGGGGGGATAGCACAGATACGCAGTATTTT
TRBJ1-1,NA,NA,TRBV18,CASSPGQNTEAFF,TGTGCCAGCTCACCCGGACAGAACACTGAAGCTTTCTTT
TRBJ1-6,NA,NA,TRBV7-9,CASSPSGYSPLHF,TGTGCCAGCAGTCCTTCCGGGTATTCACCCCTCCACTTT
TRBJ2-3,NA,NA,TRBV30,CAWSLLGSDTQYF,TGTGCCTGGAGTCTTTTGGGATCAGATACGCAGTATTTT
TRBJ1-5,TRBD1,NA,TRBV5-5,CASSSGGQFNQPQHF,TGTGCCAGCAGCTCAGGGGGACAGTTCAATCAGCCCCAGCATTTT
TRBJ1-6,NA,NA,TRBV6-1,CASSEAGRGSSYNSPLHF,TGTGCCAGCAGTGAGGCCGGACGGGGGAGCTCCTATAATTCACCCCTCCACTTT
TRBJ1-2,NA,once,TRBV4-3,CASSQDRGTGGYTF,TGCGCCAGCAGCCAAGATCGCGGGACGGGGGGCTACACCTTC
TRBJ2-7,TRBD1,NA,TRBV11-3,CASSPDREYSYEQYF,TGTGCCAGCAGCCCCGACAGGGAATACTCCTACGAGCAGTACTTC
TRBJ1-2,NA,NA,TRBV7-2,CASNGHGQRVINYGYTF,TGTGCCAGCAACGGCCACGGACAGCGAGTTATTAACTATGGCTACACCTTC
TRBJ1-2,NA,NA,TRBV6-4,CASSEGYGWESRYTF,TGTGCCAGCAGTGAAGGGTATGGCTGGGAATCGCGCTACACCTTC
TRBJ1-2,TRBD1,NA,TRBV6-6,CASSYPQGGNYGYTF,TGTGCCAGCAGTTACCCCCAGGGGGGGAACTATGGCTACACCTTC
TRBJ1-1,TRBD1,NA,TRBV7-8,CASSLALVYRRGLNTEAFF,TGTGCCAGCAGCTTAGCGCTTGTGTATAGAAGGGGGCTGAACACTGAAGCTTTCTTT
TRBJ1-1,NA,NA,TRBV10-2,CASRQTGMNTEAFF,TGCGCCAGCAGACAGACGGGAATGAACACTGAAGCTTTCTTT
TRBJ1-5,NA,NA,TRBV30,CAWSVGRPINQPQHF,TGTGCCTGGAGTGTAGGACGGCCGATTAATCAGCCCCAGCATTTT
TRBJ1-1,NA,once,TRBV7-8,CASSPRGGTRLNTEAFF,TGTGCCAGCAGCCCCAGGGGAGGGACGAGATTGAACACTGAAGCTTTCTTT
TRBJ2-7,TRBD2,NA,TRBV27,CASSWGGYEQYF,TGTGCCAGCTCCTGGGGGGGTTACGAGCAGTACTTC
TRBJ2-2,NA,NA,TRBV19,CASSRVGSRRMDTGELFF,TGTGCCAGTAGTAGGGTAGGTTCCCGAAGGATGGACACCGGGGAGCTGTTTTTT
TRBJ1-4,NA,NA,TRBV9,CASSRYNEKLFF,TGTGCCAGCAGCAGATATAATGAAAAACTGTTTTTT
TRBJ2-5,NA,NA,TRBV7-2,CASSSYAGLEETQYF,TGTGCCAGCAGCTCCTATGCTGGTTTGGAAGAGACCCAGTACTTC
TRBJ2-3,NA,NA,TRBV18,CASSPPAGTDTQYF,TGTGCCAGCTCACCACCGGCGGGCACAGATACGCAGTATTTT
TRBJ2-1,NA,NA,TRBV25-1,CASSEYGWRRTNEQFF,TGTGCCAGCAGTGAATATGGGTGGCGGAGGACCAATGAGCAGTTCTTC
TRBJ1-2,NA,NA,TRBV5-1,CASSLAFNYGYTF,TGTGCCAGCAGCTTAGCCTTTAACTATGGCTACACCTTC
TRBJ2-7,NA,few,TRBV19,CASSGPSGIYEQYF,TGTGCCAGTAGTGGTCCCTCTGGGATCTACGAGCAGTACTTC
TRBJ1-1,TRBD1,NA,TRBV7-9,CASRGDRYTEAFF,TGTGCCAGCAGAGGGGACAGGTACACTGAAGCTTTCTTT
TRBJ1-1,NA,NA,TRBV4-1,CASSQGEGNEAFF,TGCGCCAGCAGCCAAGGTGAGGGGAATGAAGCTTTCTTT
TRBJ2-3,NA,NA,TRBV6-6,CASSSLRDTQYF,TGTGCCAGCAGTTCCCTTCGGGATACGCAGTATTTT
TRBJ2-2,NA,NA,TRBV27,CASSLSRNTGELFF,TGTGCCAGCAGTTTATCCAGGAACACCGGGGAGCTGTTTTTT
TRBJ1-6,NA,few,TRBV25-1,CASSGTEGTDSPLHF,TGTGCCAGCAGTGGGACCGAGGGTACCGATTCACCCCTCCACTTT
TRBJ1-3,TRBD1,NA,TRBV4-3,CASSQDRFSGQVIRNTIYF,TGCGCCAGCAGCCAAGATAGGTTTTCAGGACAGGTGATCCGAAACACCATATATTTT